These 23 T cell receptor beta chains came from one sample sequenced in a study of regulatory T cells in long-lasting Graves disease. Arm-PCR with iRepertoire HTBI primers amplified the CDR3 regions for these TCR beta libraries. TCRdb called the multiplex PCR reads again in MiXCR, with one record for every CDR3 protein. The sample yields 650,000 to 850,000 distinct CDR3 sequences, around 30% seen once. The time point here: persistent/refractory GD, antithyroid drugs over 5 years with positive TRAb. Isolated PBMC RNA provided the starting material for the TCR library. This specimen was peripheral blood mononuclear cells (PBMCs), taken when the disease was refractory, from a patient treated with antithyroid drugs. The receptor set was obtained from a female donor with Graves disease.

The V and J genes are TRBV6-1 and TRBJ1-1; 10 bases map to TRBD1. There are 15 residues in the CDR3. Germline loops: CDR1 MNHNS, CDR2 SASEGT. With 5 bases clipped from V and 5 bases from J, the junction kept 8 bases outside the gene matches. The DNA of the CDR3 is TGTGCCAGCAGTAAACGACAGGGGGCCTGGACTGAAGCTTTCTTT. Protein sequence: CASSKRQGAWTEAFF.

The chain is built from TRBV29-1 and TRBJ1-5; TRBD1 matches at 8 bases. The CDR3 is 15 amino acids. The V segment lost 4 bases and the J segment 4 bases; nucleotides outside the gene matches: 9. The germline V gene has CDR1 SQVTM and CDR2 ANQGSEA. In DNA form, the CDR3 reads TGCAGCGTTGTTATAGGACAGGGAAGGAATCAGCCCCAGCATTTT. It encodes CSVVIGQGRNQPQHF.

This clonotype was observed a handful of times. The chain employs TRBV12-3 or TRBV12-4 and TRBJ1-3; no clear D. The ends were cut back, 5 bases at V and 5 bases at J, with 13 bases in the middle. The CDR3 covers 14 residues. CDR3 in amino acids: CASSIQTARNTIYF. DNA for the CDR3: TGTGCCAGCAGTATACAAACCGCCCGAAACACCATATATTTT.

The chain carries TRBV27 and TRBJ2-7; perhaps D is TRBD1 or TRBD2 (5 bases each). The length of the CDR3 is 15 residues. Trimming pared 0 bases from V and 4 bases from J, leaving 13 bases between. Germline loops: CDR1 MNHEY, CDR2 SMNVEV (reference sequence). The CDR3, as DNA: TGTGCCAGCAGTTTATCGGGCGTTGGGGGATACGAGCAGTACTTC. Protein sequence: CASSLSGVGGYEQYF.

In its sample, this clonotype was seen many times. V and J are TRBV15 and TRBJ1-2; 8 bases match TRBD1. The CDR3 is 16 residues long. CDR1 is LNHNV and CDR2 is YYDKDF in the germline V gene (reference sequence). Trimming at V came to 3 bases and at J to 0 bases, leaving 6 bases not matched to a gene. The CDR3 sequence is CATSRARTGPNYGYTF. As DNA, the CDR3 is TGTGCCACCAGCAGGGCACGGACAGGGCCTAACTATGGCTACACCTTC.

Only a few counts were recorded for this clonotype. The CDR3 bases are TGTGCCAGCAGACCCTCAGGCCCGGGACAGGGTTGCAATCAGCCCCAGCATTTT. Translation: CASRPSGPGQGCNQPQHF. The chain uses TRBV6-1 and TRBJ1-5; 9 bases are a match to TRBD1. V shed 6 bases, J shed 2 bases, and the junction held 14 bases outside the gene matches. The CDR3 covers 18 residues. Germline-derived CDR1 and CDR2 are MNHNS and SASEGT.

The gene calls are TRBV15 and TRBJ1-5; unclear D gene. CDR1 is LNHNV and CDR2 is YYDKDF in the germline V gene (reference sequence). V lost 1 base, J lost 1 base, and 11 bases lay in between. The CDR3 length is 16 residues. The CDR3 coding sequence is TGTGCCACCAGCAGAGGGGCGTGGGGAAGCAATCAGCCCCAGCATTTT. This encodes CATSRGAWGSNQPQHF.

This clonotype showed up just a few times. V is TRBV29-1 and J is TRBJ1-4, with 8 bases lining up with TRBD1. From germline, CDR1 is SQVTM and CDR2 ANQGSEA. The CDR3 length is 14 residues. V shed 6 bases and J 3 bases; nucleotides not matched to a gene: 6. The DNA for the CDR3 is TGCAGCGTGTCCCAGGGGGCGGCTAATGAAAAACTGTTTTTT. Encoded protein: CSVSQGAANEKLFF.

The chain recombines TRBV5-1 with TRBJ1-1; D may be TRBD1 (5 bases). Trimming pared 7 bases from V and 7 bases from J, leaving 20 bases between. Germline V lookup: CDR1 SGHRS, CDR2 YFSETQ. This CDR3 is built from 14 residues. In DNA, the CDR3 is TGCGCCAGCGCCGAGACTGCGGGGACTCGTGAAGCTTTCTTT. Translating gives CASAETAGTREAFF.

This clonotype was recorded at least ten times. This sequence joins TRBV12-3 or TRBV12-4 and TRBJ2-7, with D perhaps matching TRBD2 (6 bases). This CDR3 is 17 amino acids long. The V and J ends lost 0 bases and 2 bases respectively, with 17 bases between them. The CDR3 loop reads CASSLALSLAFTYEQYF. In DNA form, the CDR3 reads TGTGCCAGCAGTTTAGCGCTTTCTCTAGCGTTTACCTACGAGCAGTACTTC.

The V and J genes are TRBV7-9 and TRBJ2-7, with unresolved D. V was pared by 2 bases and J by 5 bases, with 19 bases between. The CDR3 is 16 residues long. The germline CDR1 and CDR2 sequences are SEHNR and FQNEAQ (reference sequence). The CDR3 protein is CASSLPGTRRENEQYF. The CDR3, as DNA: TGTGCCAGCAGCTTACCTGGAACGAGAAGAGAAAACGAGCAGTACTTC.

This clonotype was picked up a small number of times. The rearrangement uses TRBV10-3 and TRBJ1-2, with 8 bases that match TRBD1. Germline loops: CDR1 ENHRY, CDR2 SYGVKD. This CDR3 comprises 16 residues. The V segment lost 6 bases and the J segment 6 bases; nucleotides outside the gene matches: 15. The DNA for the CDR3 is TGTGCCATCAGGCCCACGACAGGGGACGGCGCGGATGGCTACACCTTC. It specifies CAIRPTTGDGADGYTF.

In nucleotides, the CDR3 is TGCAGTGCTATTAGAGGGGACTTCCCCCAGCAGTACTTC. Translating gives CSAIRGDFPQQYF. The chain is built from TRBV20-1 and TRBJ2-7; D perhaps matches TRBD2 (6 bases). The germline V gene encodes CDR1 DFQATT and CDR2 SNEGSKA (reference sequence). Trimming pared 4 bases from V and 8 bases from J, leaving 18 bases between. The CDR3 is made up of 13 amino acids.

J is TRBJ2-7 and V is TRBV6-2 or TRBV6-3; D perhaps matches TRBD1 (6 bases). The CDR3 covers 14 residues. Germline CDR1 reads MNHEY; CDR2 reads SVGEGT. V lost 6 bases and J lost 6, with 18 bases in between. The CDR3 loop is CASSLTGTLPEQYF. In DNA form, the CDR3 reads TGTGCCAGCAGCCTAACAGGGACCCTCCCCGAGCAGTACTTC.

This clonotype has a handful of counts. The chain carries TRBV19 and TRBJ1-6; D unresolved. The V gene's germline CDR1 is LNHDA and CDR2 SQIVND (reference sequence). V lost 10 bases to trimming and J lost 0 bases, with 7 bases between them. The CDR3 loop spans 13 amino acids. CDR3 sequence reads: CATKSSYNSPLHF. CDR3 DNA: TGTGCCACCAAAAGCTCCTATAATTCACCCCTCCACTTT.

This clonotype was counted ten times or more. The chain recombines TRBV6-5 with TRBJ2-5; weak D call: TRBD1 (6 bases). The CDR3 totals 14 residues. V was cut by 4 bases and J by 4 bases, with 13 bases left in between. Germline values: CDR1 MNHEY, CDR2 SVGAGI. Here the CDR3 DNA reads TGTGCCAGCAGTTCCTCTACAGGGTCAGAGACCCAGTACTTC. Its protein product is CASSSSTGSETQYF.

This clonotype was found a few times. The chain recombines TRBV5-6 with TRBJ1-1; the match to TRBD1 covers 9 bases. CDR3 length: 12 amino acids. The junction had 7 bases not matched to a gene; V was cut back by 3 bases and J by 13 bases. CDR1 is SGHDT and CDR2 is YYEEEE in the germline V gene. In nucleotides, the CDR3 is TGTGCCAGCAGCTCGGGACAGGGTGGTGGTTTCTTT. Encoded protein: CASSSGQGGGFF.

The genes are TRBV10-3 and TRBJ2-2; 8 bases are shared with TRBD1. This CDR3 has 16 amino acids. Trimming at V came to 6 bases and at J to 7 bases, leaving 13 bases not matched to a gene. CDR1 is ENHRY, CDR2 SYGVKD, per germline. CDR3 sequence (DNA): TGTGCCATCAGGGACGGAGACAGGGGAAGTGTCGGGGAGCTGTTTTTT. Encoded protein: CAIRDGDRGSVGELFF.

This clonotype occurred a few times. J is TRBJ2-6 and V is TRBV6-1, with 8 bases lining up with TRBD2. The V and J ends lost 5 bases and 5 bases, in that order; junction bases with no gene match: 8. CDR3 length equals 16 residues. Germline lookup yields CDR1 MNHNS and CDR2 SASEGT. CDR3 bases: TGTGCCAGCAGTAGCGGGAGTATCGGTTGGGCCAACGTCCTGACTTTC. Its translation: CASSSGSIGWANVLTF.

The chain links TRBV28 to TRBJ2-3; 8 positions match TRBD2. Germline CDR1 and CDR2: MDHEN and SYDVKM. The CDR3 contains 14 residues. V gave up 3 bases and J gave up 5 bases; unmatched junction bases: 4. The CDR3 DNA is TGTGCCAGCAGTTTCAGCGGGAGCCAAGATACGCAGTATTTT. It is translated as CASSFSGSQDTQYF.

The chain carries TRBV7-6 and TRBJ2-3; no clear D. The CDR3 runs 13 residues. The V and J ends lost 4 bases and 2 bases respectively, with 7 bases between them. CDR1 SGHVS and CDR2 FNYEAQ come from the germline V gene. This chain's CDR3 is CASSSPPTDTQYF. In nucleotides, the CDR3 is TGTGCCAGCAGCTCACCTCCCACAGATACGCAGTATTTT.

The chain joins TRBV5-1 to TRBJ1-2; TRBD1 matches 7 bases. Germline V lookup: CDR1 SGHRS, CDR2 YFSETQ. The CDR3 loop spans 14 amino acids. V dropped 6 bases and J dropped 0; count of bases not matched to a gene: 5. Here the CDR3 reads CASNGDRTNYGYTF. The CDR3 nucleotides are TGCGCCAGCAACGGGGACAGAACTAACTATGGCTACACCTTC.

The V call is TRBV2, the J call TRBJ2-1; D is undetermined. Looked up from germline, CDR1 is SNHLY and CDR2 is FYNNEI. The CDR3 runs 10 residues. Trimming cost V 7 bases and J 16 bases, with 14 bases left between them. The CDR3, as DNA: TGTGCCAGCAAAGAAAGGTTGGTCTTCTTC. This sequence encodes CASKERLVFF.